A selection of T cell receptor beta chains follows, all from one sample in a study of cytomegalovirus exposure and HLA in healthy donors. Produced via immunoSEQ multiplex PCR; TCRdb's table is partial and in-frame only. The repertoire holds 110,000 to 150,000 clones, with roughly 80% as singletons. The sample taken for sequencing was PBMCs. The receptor source for this set is a woman aged 40 to 55 in good health and CMV-seropositive. Both conserved end residues are part of each CDR3. Fields, in order: D gene, CDR3 length, V gene, J gene, CDR3 protein, CDR3 DNA. A D gene is named only where the DNA matches it firmly.

D: -
length: 15
V: TRBV6-1
J: TRBJ1-2
CDR3: CASRDDEGVGYGYTF
DNA: TGTGCCAGCAGGGATGACGAGGGGGTCGGCTATGGCTACACCTTC

D: -
length: 13
V: TRBV27
J: TRBJ2-2
CDR3: CASQTVLTGELFF
DNA: TGTGCCAGCCAGACAGTTCTGACCGGGGAGCTGTTTTTT

D: TRBD2
length: 16
V: TRBV7-3
J: TRBJ2-3
CDR3: CASSLNLAGVKDTQYF
DNA: TGTGCCAGCAGCTTAAACCTAGCGGGAGTGAAAGATACGCAGTATTTT

D: TRBD2
length: 16
V: TRBV27
J: TRBJ2-3
CDR3: CASSQLAGGDTDTQYF
DNA: TGTGCCAGCAGCCAACTAGCGGGGGGGGACACAGATACGCAGTATTTT

D: TRBD1
length: 15
V: TRBV5-6
J: TRBJ2-7
CDR3: CASSLQTGGNYEQYF
DNA: TGTGCCAGCAGCCTCCAGACAGGGGGGAACTACGAGCAGTACTTC

D: -
length: 13
V: TRBV18
J: TRBJ1-3
CDR3: CASSPPSVWTIYF
DNA: TGTGCCAGCTCACCACCAAGCGTGTGGACCATATATTTT

D: TRBD1
length: 13
V: TRBV28
J: TRBJ1-6
CDR3: CASRGQGNSPLHF
DNA: TGTGCCAGCCGGGGACAGGGCAATTCACCCCTCCACTTT

D: TRBD2
length: 18
V: TRBV7-8
J: TRBJ2-7
CDR3: CASSLVSSSGSAVYGQYF
DNA: TGTGCCAGCAGCTTAGTTAGTTCTAGCGGGAGTGCGGTTTATGGGCAGTACTTC

D: TRBD1
length: 14
V: TRBV6-1
J: TRBJ1-1
CDR3: CASSERGQGVEAFF
DNA: TGTGCCAGCAGTGAAAGGGGACAGGGGGTTGAAGCTTTCTTT

D: TRBD1
length: 14
V: TRBV28
J: TRBJ2-7
CDR3: CASSSGQSSYEQYF
DNA: TGTGCCAGCAGTTCGGGACAGAGCTCCTACGAGCAGTACTTC

D: TRBD1
length: 16
V: TRBV2
J: TRBJ1-4
CDR3: CASSRTGSGPNEKLFF
DNA: TGTGCCAGCAGTAGGACAGGAAGCGGGCCTAATGAAAAACTGTTTTTT

D: TRBD1
length: 14
V: TRBV6-6
J: TRBJ1-5
CDR3: CASREDRVFQPQHF
DNA: TGTGCCAGCAGGGAGGACAGGGTATTTCAGCCCCAGCATTTT

D: -
length: 13
V: TRBV28
J: TRBJ2-3
CDR3: CASSLSNTDTQYF
DNA: TGTGCCAGCAGTTTATCAAACACAGATACGCAGTATTTT

D: TRBD1
length: 15
V: TRBV29-1
J: TRBJ2-5
CDR3: CSGTRDRQLQETQYF
DNA: TGCAGCGGAACCCGGGACAGGCAATTACAAGAGACCCAGTACTTC